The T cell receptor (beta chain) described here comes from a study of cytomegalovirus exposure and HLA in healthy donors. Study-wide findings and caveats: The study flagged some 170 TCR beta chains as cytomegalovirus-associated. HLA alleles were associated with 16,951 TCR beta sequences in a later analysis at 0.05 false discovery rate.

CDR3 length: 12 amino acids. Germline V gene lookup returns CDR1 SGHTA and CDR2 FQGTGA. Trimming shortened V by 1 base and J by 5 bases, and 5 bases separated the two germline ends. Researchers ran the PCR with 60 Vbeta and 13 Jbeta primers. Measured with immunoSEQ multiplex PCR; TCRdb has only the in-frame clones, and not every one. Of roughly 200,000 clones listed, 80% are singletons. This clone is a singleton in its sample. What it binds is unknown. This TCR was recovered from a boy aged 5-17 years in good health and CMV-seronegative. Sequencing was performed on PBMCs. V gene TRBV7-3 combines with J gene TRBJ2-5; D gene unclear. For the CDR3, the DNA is TGTGCCAGCAGCTTAATCATCGAGACCCAGTACTTC. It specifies CASSLIIETQYF. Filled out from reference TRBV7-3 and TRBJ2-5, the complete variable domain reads GAGVSQTPSNKVTEKGKYVELRCDPISGHTALYWYRQSLGQGPEFLIYFQGTGAADDSGLPNDRFFAVRPEGSVSTLKIQRTERGDSAVYLCASSLIIETQYFGPGTRLLVL.